Each of the 20 T cell receptor beta chains below was sequenced from the same sample in a study of blood T cells in healthy people across ages. Using a J-beta primer mix together with a sample-barcoded 5' primer, a second PCR was run for roughly 6 to 11 cycles. TCRdb ran MiXCR on the 5' RACE reads and lists one entry per CDR3 protein. The sample carries over 1.5 million distinct CDR3 sequences, roughly 52% recorded once. Sequenced: blood. These receptors were collected from a woman in her 40s in good health.

This clonotype has only a few counts. The rearrangement links TRBV27 to TRBJ2-3; D is possibly TRBD1 (5 bases). V was trimmed by 3 bases and J by 4 bases, leaving 8 bases between them. In germline, CDR1 is MNHEY, CDR2 SMNVEV (reference sequence). The CDR3 has 13 amino acids. CDR3 nucleotides: TGTGCCAGCAGTTTTAGGGGTCCAGATACGCAGTATTTT. Its protein is CASSFRGPDTQYF.

A few counts support this clonotype. This chain links TRBV20-1 with TRBJ1-1, with 8 nucleotides matching TRBD1. The CDR3 has 14 amino acids. Germline V gene data show CDR1 as DFQATT and CDR2 as SNEGSKA (reference sequence). The V and J ends lost 0 bases and 1 base, in that order; junction bases with no gene match: 1. The CDR3 reads CSARDGTGNTEAFF. CDR3 in DNA: TGCAGTGCTAGAGATGGGACAGGGAACACTGAAGCTTTCTTT.

Remarks on this clonotype: One junction end disagrees with the germline gene, perhaps due to a read error. The rearrangement uses TRBV7-2 and TRBJ2-1; 9 nucleotides align to TRBD1. CDR3 length: 14 residues. Germline CDR1 reads SGHTA; CDR2 reads FQGNSA. The chain's CDR3 is CASSQDRGYSEQFF. In nucleotides, the CDR3 is TGTGCCAGCAGCCAGGACAGGGGCTACAGTGAGCAGTTCTTC. The full variable domain, completed using reference TRBV7-2 and TRBJ2-1, is GAGVSQSPSNKVTEKGKDVELRCDPISGHTALYWYRQSLGQGLEFLIYFQGNSAPDKSGLPSDRFSAERTGGSVSTLTIQRTQQEDSAVYLCASSQDRGYSEQFFGPGTRLTVL.

This clonotype came up a few times. DNA of the CDR3: TGTGCCAGCACCCTTGGCCTTTCCTCCCAAGATACGCAGTATTTT. This codes for CASTLGLSSQDTQYF. The chain is built from TRBV6-5 and TRBJ2-3, with D unresolved. V was shortened by 7 bases and J by 5 bases, with 19 bases between the two germline ends. CDR1 is MNHEY and CDR2 is SVGAGI in the germline V gene. The CDR3 has 15 residues.

The CDR3 DNA reads TGTGCCAGCAGCCCCCTAGCGGGGAAGGGGAATGAGCAGTTCTTC. Translating gives CASSPLAGKGNEQFF. This rearrangement joins TRBV27 to TRBJ2-1; 9 bases line up with TRBD2. The CDR3 has 15 residues. Germline V gene lookup returns CDR1 MNHEY and CDR2 SMNVEV (reference sequence). V trimming: 6 bases; J trimming: 7 bases; junction bases outside the gene matches: 10.

The chain is built from TRBV6-5 and TRBJ2-7; 7 bases are a match to TRBD1. Germline V gene sequence: CDR1 MNHEY, CDR2 SVGAGI. The length of the CDR3 is 15 residues. Trimming removed 7 bases from V and 0 bases from J; junction bases left unmatched: 9. The CDR3, as DNA: TGTGCCAGCAAGGGCGGACAGGATAGCTCCTACGAGCAGTACTTC. Protein product: CASKGGQDSSYEQYF.

The chain is built from TRBV20-1 and TRBJ1-1; no firm D call. The CDR3 spans 13 residues. Trimming took 6 bases from V and 1 from J, leaving 12 bases between them. Germline V CDR1 and CDR2: DFQATT, SNEGSKA (reference sequence). CDR3 DNA sequence: TGCAGTGCCATCACCCCCGGGAACACTGAAGCTTTCTTT. This codes for CSAITPGNTEAFF.

CDR3: CASSPREGHIQYF. CDR3 DNA sequence: TGCGCCAGCAGCCCAAGGGAGGGACACATTCAGTACTTC. The chain links TRBV4-3 to TRBJ2-4; the match to TRBD2 covers 7 bases. Germline V gives CDR1 LGHNA, CDR2 YSLEER. With V trimmed by 4 bases and J by 8 bases, 5 bases remained unmatched. The CDR3 covers 13 residues.

This clonotype came up once. The J gene is TRBJ2-1, the V gene TRBV3-1; perhaps TRBD2 as D (6 bases). V was clipped by 4 bases and J by 2 bases, with 15 bases between them. Germline V gene lookup returns CDR1 LGHDT and CDR2 YNNKEL (reference sequence). The CDR3 loop spans 16 amino acids. The CDR3 sequence: CASSLTPGGTYNEQFF. In DNA, the CDR3 is TGTGCCAGCAGCCTGACCCCCGGGGGAACCTACAATGAGCAGTTCTTC.

The genes are TRBV29-1 and TRBJ2-7, with TRBD2 identical over 13 bases. This CDR3 is built from 18 residues. In germline, CDR1 is SQVTM, CDR2 ANQGSEA. V dropped 1 base and J dropped 4; count of bases not matched to a gene: 13. The CDR3 bases are TGCAGCGTTGAAGGCGAGCGGACTAGCGGGGGACTCCAATACGAGCAGTACTTC. This gives the protein CSVEGERTSGGLQYEQYF.

The rearrangement uses TRBV7-9 and TRBJ2-7, with TRBD2 matching 11 bases. Germline values: CDR1 SEHNR, CDR2 FQNEAQ (reference sequence). CDR3 size: 15 residues. Unmatched junction bases numbered 4, after V lost 4 bases and J lost 2 bases. In DNA form, the CDR3 reads TGTGCCAGCAGCTCCGTAGCGGGGGGGCCCTACGAGCAGTACTTC. Translation: CASSSVAGGPYEQYF. Filled out from reference TRBV7-9 and TRBJ2-7, the complete variable domain reads DTGVSQNPRHKITKRGQNVTFRCDPISEHNRLYWYRQTLGQGPEFLTYFQNEAQLEKSRLLSDRFSAERPKGSFSTLEIQRTEQGDSAMYLCASSSVAGGPYEQYFGPGTRLTVT.

This chain links TRBV7-2 with TRBJ1-2, with D possibly being TRBD1 (5 bases). The CDR3 is 16 residues long. Trimming took 1 base from V and 6 from J, leaving 18 bases between them. Germline CDR1 SGHTA, CDR2 FQGNSA. CDR3 in amino acids: CASSLDRGGVRDGYTF. CDR3 nucleotides: TGTGCCAGCAGCTTAGATCGTGGGGGGGTGAGGGATGGCTACACCTTC. The full variable domain, rest sourced from reference TRBV7-2 and TRBJ1-2, is GAGVSQSPSNKVTEKGKDVELRCDPISGHTALYWYRQSLGQGLEFLIYFQGNSAPDKSGLPSDRFSAERTGGSVSTLTIQRTQQEDSAVYLCASSLDRGGVRDGYTFGSGTRLTVV.

This chain uses TRBV2 with TRBJ2-1, with 13 positions matching TRBD2. The CDR3 totals 16 residues. V was pared by 6 bases and J by 5 bases, with 7 bases of the junction left unmatched. Germline CDR1 reads SNHLY; CDR2 reads FYNNEI. The chain's CDR3 is CASSLETSGGNNEQFF. CDR3 DNA: TGTGCCAGCAGCCTAGAGACTAGCGGGGGGAACAATGAGCAGTTCTTC.

This clonotype was seen more than once but under ten times. CDR3 in amino acids: CSVGFDHEQYF. DNA for the CDR3: TGCAGCGTTGGATTCGACCACGAGCAGTACTTC. The gene calls are TRBV29-1 and TRBJ2-7; D gene ambiguous. Germline loops: CDR1 SQVTM, CDR2 ANQGSEA. V was trimmed by 4 bases and J by 5 bases, leaving 9 bases between them. The CDR3 totals 11 residues.

In regard to this clonotype: Mismatch with germline at one junction end may stem from a read error. The CDR3 reads CASSAGTGGLNTQYF. In nucleotides, the CDR3 is TGTGCTAGCAGCGCCGGGACTGGGGGACTCAATACGCAGTATTTT. J is TRBJ2-3 and V is TRBV7-7, with D possibly matching TRBD2 (6 bases). Germline V gene lookup returns CDR1 SSHAT and CDR2 FNYEAQ (reference sequence). The CDR3 is made up of 15 amino acids.

This chain joins TRBV4-3 and TRBJ1-2; 7 bases agree with TRBD1. After removal of 4 bases from V and 2 bases from J, the junction contained 4 bases not matched to a gene. The CDR3 runs 14 residues. CDR1 is LGHNA and CDR2 is YSLEER in the germline V gene. This CDR3 reads CASSLRRGNYGYTF. CDR3 nucleotide sequence: TGCGCCAGCAGCCTTCGCAGGGGGAACTATGGCTACACCTTC.

There are a few counts of this clonotype. The chain links TRBV4-3 to TRBJ2-1, with 7 bases aligning to TRBD1. Looked up from germline, CDR1 is LGHNA and CDR2 is YSLEER. This CDR3 spans 16 amino acids. Trimming took 0 bases from V and 9 from J; bases not matched to a gene: 11. The CDR3 reads CASSQDRGTAPTEQFF. The DNA for the CDR3 is TGCGCCAGCAGCCAAGACAGGGGGACAGCACCAACTGAGCAGTTCTTC.

The chain is built from TRBV4-2 and TRBJ1-1, with 10 positions matching TRBD1. After removal of 4 bases from V and 0 bases from J, the junction contained 20 bases not matched to a gene. The CDR3 is 21 amino acids. The germline gives CDR1 LGHNA, CDR2 YNFKEQ. The CDR3 sequence is CASSPTPGTGDTNFMNTEAFF. CDR3 nucleotide sequence: TGTGCCAGCAGCCCTACTCCCGGGACAGGGGACACCAACTTCATGAACACTGAAGCTTTCTTT.

The chain uses TRBV14 and TRBJ2-4, with 7 nucleotides matching TRBD2. From germline, CDR1 is SGHDN and CDR2 FVKESK. This CDR3 has 13 amino acids. The junction had 10 bases not matched to a gene; V was cut back by 4 bases and J by 13 bases. This CDR3 reads CASSLERGREQYF. CDR3 DNA: TGTGCCAGCAGCCTTGAGCGGGGCCGGGAGCAGTACTTC. The full variable domain, with the rest looked up from reference TRBV14 and TRBJ2-4, is EAGVTQFPSHSVIEKGQTVTLRCDPISGHDNLYWYRRVMGKEIKFLLHFVKESKQDESGMPNNRFLAERTGGTYSTLKVQPAELEDSGVYFCASSLERGREQYFGAGTRLSVL.

The chain employs TRBV6-7 and TRBJ2-4; no firm D call. TRBV6-7 is flagged as an ORF with uncertain function. V lost 7 bases to trimming and J lost 13 bases, with 23 bases between them. This CDR3 is built from 14 residues. The CDR3 DNA is TGTGCCAGCAAAGTTCAGGACCTCTCAGCTGAGCAGTACTTC. Encoded protein: CASKVQDLSAEQYF.